The entry below describes one T cell receptor (beta chain). In the original analysis: It was from reference gene primer amplification that nucleated cell counts were estimated. This table comes from immunoSEQ multiplex PCR, and its TCRdb copy is limited to in-frame clones, with some not included. V and J calls and clone size are given by that table; D and trimming were obtained from the DNA. The profile shows about 110,000 clones, about 64% of them singletons. This CDR3 contains 15 residues. Germline lookup yields CDR1 MNHEY and CDR2 SVGAGI. The trim removed 8 bases at V and 7 bases at J, leaving 13 bases unmatched. The sample comes from a study of blood T cell repertoires in COVID-19. Whole-study context: Samples came from the United States, Italy and Spain, spanning acute and convalescent COVID-19. PBMCs, B-cell-depleted T cells, or T cells were the source of the cDNA or gDNA that made up the material.

The source of this sequence is a human donor with acute or convalescent COVID-19. The donor label of this sample is uncertain. The chain carries TRBV6-5 and TRBJ2-1, with 8 bases identical to TRBD2. The sample taken for sequencing was peripheral blood. In DNA form, the CDR3 reads TGTGCCAGCTCCGATCGGACTAGCCCGTTTAATGAGCAGTTCTTC. This encodes CASSDRTSPFNEQFF.